The 5 T cell receptor beta chains presented below share a single source sample, sequenced in a study of T cell responses to AZD1222 COVID-19 vaccine (dated by TCRdb to the early 2020s). The library came from the immunoSEQ multiplex PCR assay. TCRdb's version of the immuneACCESS table is confined to in-frame rearrangements and falls short of the full clone set. An unresolved V gene accounts for under half of the shortfall where checked; the remainder is of unknown origin. This sample lists about 120,000 clones; around 87% were detected once. Approximately 2.6% of the sample is taken by the ten largest. The time point label, read with the paper, signifies: about 28 days (+/-7) after the second vaccine dose. This specimen was peripheral blood, taken 28 days after the second AZD1222 dose. Receptor source: an adult who received the AZD1222 COVID-19 vaccine.

The V gene is TRBV15, the J gene TRBJ2-7; no reliable D call. Germline V gene sequence: CDR1 LNHNV, CDR2 YYDKDF (reference sequence). CDR3 length equals 17 residues. V dropped 0 bases and J dropped 1 base, with 16 bases sitting between them. CDR3 in amino acids: CATSRDAVGSRSYEQYF. In DNA, the CDR3 is TGTGCCACCAGCAGAGACGCCGTGGGAAGCAGATCCTACGAGCAGTACTTC.

The J gene is TRBJ2-7, the V gene TRBV5-1; 7 positions match TRBD2. The CDR3 is 14 amino acids. Losses at the gene ends were 0 bases for V and 0 bases for J; bases not matched to a gene: 0. Germline V CDR1 and CDR2: SGHRS, YFSETQ. CDR3 sequence: CASSLGGGSYEQYF. The CDR3, as DNA: TGCGCCAGCAGCTTGGGCGGGGGCTCCTACGAGCAGTACTTC.

The V call is TRBV6-4, the J call TRBJ1-2, with D possibly TRBD1 on 6 matching bases. Trimming removed 7 bases at V and 2 bases at J, with 11 bases between. In germline, CDR1 is MRHNA, CDR2 SNTAGT. This CDR3 spans 13 amino acids. The CDR3 spells CASMQGRNYGYTF. CDR3 nucleotides: TGTGCCAGCATGCAGGGGCGGAACTATGGCTACACCTTC.

Points on this clone: Given the absence of the conserved phenylalanine or tryptophan at the CDR3 end, a read error is likely. No DNA is shown, since the ends of the CDR3 on it are uncertain; the CDR3 is the one TCRdb lists. The chain is built from TRBV12-3 or TRBV12-4 and TRBJ1-1; the listed D gene, TRBD1, was not tested against the DNA. The CDR3 totals 11 residues, both ends included. CDR3 protein: CASSFLTGGEI.

This chain joins TRBV11-2 and TRBJ1-1, with D maybe TRBD1 (6 bases). Per the germline V gene, CDR1 is SGHAT and CDR2 is FQNNGV. Trimming took off 1 base at V and 8 bases at J, with 14 bases between the two ends. The CDR3 totals 14 residues. This chain's CDR3 is CASSLAQGQTEAFF. The CDR3 nucleotides read TGTGCCAGCAGCTTAGCCCAGGGGCAGACCGAAGCTTTCTTT. Variable domain in full (rest from reference TRBV11-2 and TRBJ1-1): EAGVAQSPRYKIIEKRQSVAFWCNPISGHATLYWYQQILGQGPKLLIQFQNNGVVDDSQLPKDRFSAERLKGVDSTLKIQPAKLEDSAVYLCASSLAQGQTEAFFGQGTRLTVV.